This T cell receptor beta chain was captured by sequencing in a study of T cell repertoires in cytomegalovirus infection. Looking at the study overall: The public TCR beta signatures pointed to both CMV infection and matching HLA type.

One entry per CDR3 protein, called by TCRdb with MiXCR from the reads. This table holds 150,000 to 200,000 distinct CDR3 sequences, roughly a fifth found once. In regard to this clonotype: The target antigen is unknown.

Broader study findings: Using cumulative public TCR beta family frequency, the authors identified those who carried CMV together with the relevant HLA. HLA-C-restricted CMV clonotypes gave the most frequent clonotype in two of eight donors.

V gave up 0 bases and J gave up 9 bases, with 10 bases separating them. Germline V gives CDR1 SGHNT, CDR2 YYREEE (reference sequence). This CDR3 contains 14 residues. The clonotype was recovered from a human donor in good health (CMV status not recorded). Some clones in this sample may be carry-over from other donors' samples. Sequenced input: PBMCs. The chain recombines TRBV5-4 with TRBJ1-6; possible D gene TRBD1, 5 bases. The CDR3 is CASSLEGNGSPLHF. The DNA for the CDR3 is TGTGCCAGCAGCTTGGAGGGGAACGGTTCACCCCTCCACTTT.